Described below is a single T cell receptor beta chain sequence and its context. Antigen specificity is unknown. Trimming shortened V by 7 bases and J by 8 bases, and 32 bases separated the two germline ends. CDR1 and CDR2 (germline): LNHDA, SQIVND (reference sequence). The CDR3 consists of 18 residues. Terminally differentiated effector memory CD45RA+ cells were excluded by CCR7 positive selection of CD45RO-negative cells. The sample originates from a study of shared clonotypes between healthy human individuals. General study findings and limits: In the sorted subsets, rarefaction showed sequencing was incomplete despite large depth.

The assay was carried out at the deep level. For each subset, genomic DNA was distributed in equal portions over several immunoSEQ plates. In the authors' workflow: Filtering differed, since immunoSEQ gave only junction sequences and no quality scores. The repertoire was sequenced with immunoSEQ multiplex PCR; TCRdb's copy has only in-frame clones and lacks some. That table gives V, J and clone size, and the DNA gave D and trimming. The table shows around 1.9 million clones, with 85% to 95% occurring only once. This receptor was taken from a man aged 18 to 30 in good health. Some clones in this sample may be carry-over from other donors' samples. The chain joins TRBV19 to TRBJ1-2; tentatively, D is TRBD1 (5 bases). The sequencing sample was made of naive CD8+ T cells from PBMCs. This chain's CDR3 is CASIARGVGDLGRGGYTF. The CDR3 coding sequence is TGTGCCAGTATCGCTAGAGGGGTTGGGGACCTGGGCCGGGGAGGCTACACCTTC.